This passage covers 9 T cell receptor beta chains from one sample sequenced in a study of T cells after posttransplantation cyclophosphamide. Sequencing was performed with immunoSEQ multiplex PCR; in TCRdb, only in-frame clones are kept and a portion is missing. The sample carries around 40,000 clones, 90% recorded once. Cyclophosphamide on days +3 and +4 followed busulfan-fludarabine conditioning and a marrow graft. The sequencing here drew on PBMCs, taken around 67 days after allogeneic stem cell transplant with posttransplant cyclophosphamide. The receptors shown here come from a male patient between 60 and 69 years old who received an allogeneic stem cell transplant from a related donor and was CMV-positive. Some T cells may be transferred from the graft donor.

The chain links TRBV7-9 to TRBJ1-4; the D is unclear. This CDR3 contains 14 residues. Germline-derived CDR1 and CDR2 are SEHNR and FQNEAQ (reference sequence). V dropped 3 bases and J dropped 5 bases, with 10 bases sitting between them. The chain's CDR3 is CASSLKGGNEKLFF. In DNA form, the CDR3 reads TGTGCCAGCAGCTTGAAGGGAGGGAATGAAAAACTGTTTTTT.

The CDR3 nucleotides are TGTGCCAGCAGTGTGGAGGAGAACACTGAAGCTTTCTTT. Translated: CASSVEENTEAFF. The chain employs TRBV6-4 and TRBJ1-1; D unresolved. Germline assignment: CDR1 MRHNA and CDR2 SNTAGT. The V end lost 4 bases, the J end lost 1 base, and 7 bases lay between the germline ends. The CDR3 covers 13 residues.

V and J are TRBV19 and TRBJ2-1; the D gene is possibly TRBD1 (5 bases). The CDR3 is made up of 13 amino acids. Germline lookup yields CDR1 LNHDA and CDR2 SQIVND (reference sequence). The ends were cut back, 6 bases at V and 1 base at J, with 7 bases in the middle. The CDR3 region has the DNA TGTGCCAGTAGGACAGATTCCTACAATGAGCAGTTCTTC. Translating gives CASRTDSYNEQFF. Full variable domain (outside the CDR3, taken from reference TRBV19 and TRBJ2-1): DGGITQSPKYLFRKEGQNVTLSCEQNLNHDAMYWYRQDPGQGLRLIYYSQIVNDFQKGDIAEGYSVSREKKESFPLTVTSAQKNPTAFYLCASRTDSYNEQFFGPGTRLTVL.

This chain uses TRBV5-1 with TRBJ1-6, with 9 nucleotides matching TRBD1. CDR3 size: 16 residues. With V trimmed by 4 bases and J by 10 bases, 12 bases remained unmatched. The V gene's germline CDR1 is SGHRS and CDR2 YFSETQ. The CDR3 spells CASSRGAPDRGSPLHF. The CDR3 nucleotides are TGCGCCAGCAGCCGGGGGGCACCTGACAGGGGGTCACCCCTCCACTTT.

The sample holds one count of this clone. The chain joins TRBV29-1 to TRBJ2-1, with 8 bases lining up with TRBD2. The trim removed 3 bases at V and 0 bases at J, leaving 10 bases unmatched. The CDR3 is 17 residues long. CDR1 and CDR2 from the germline V gene are SQVTM and ANQGSEA. The CDR3 is CSVDLSGGRSSYNEQFF. CDR3 DNA: TGCAGCGTTGACTTGAGCGGGGGTCGGAGCTCCTACAATGAGCAGTTCTTC.

The rearrangement uses TRBV19 and TRBJ2-7, with a possible D match to TRBD1 (7 bases). With 4 bases removed from V and 3 bases from J, the gap between germline ends came to 16 bases. The CDR3 is 15 amino acids. Germline-derived CDR1 and CDR2 are LNHDA and SQIVND (reference sequence). CDR3 in DNA: TGTGCCAGTAGTACCCAGGGGGGCGGAAGCTACGAGCAGTACTTC. This codes for CASSTQGGGSYEQYF.

The chain uses TRBV5-4 and TRBJ1-2; weak D call: TRBD1 (5 bases). Between the trimmed V and J ends, which lost 3 bases and 4 bases, there was a span of 7 bases. Germline-derived CDR1 and CDR2 are SGHNT and YYREEE (reference sequence). The CDR3 consists of 12 residues. The chain's CDR3 is CASSSGSYGYTF. DNA of the CDR3: TGTGCCAGCAGCTCAGGGTCCTATGGCTACACCTTC. The full variable domain, completed using reference TRBV5-4 and TRBJ1-2, is ETGVTQSPTHLIKTRGQQVTLRCSSQSGHNTVSWYQQALGQGPQFIFQYYREEENGRGNFPPRFSGLQFPNYSSELNVNALELDDSALYLCASSSGSYGYTFGSGTRLTVV.

This clone was counted a few times. V gene TRBV6-1 combines with J gene TRBJ1-4; perhaps TRBD1 as D (6 bases). V lost 4 bases and J 1 base, leaving 7 bases between the germline ends. Germline loops: CDR1 MNHNS, CDR2 SASEGT. The CDR3 loop spans 14 amino acids. CDR3 amino acids: CASSVRGTNEKLFF. In DNA, the CDR3 is TGTGCCAGCAGTGTCAGGGGAACTAATGAAAAACTGTTTTTT.

The genes are TRBV30 and TRBJ2-3; a possible D gene is TRBD2 (6 bases). The CDR3 runs 15 residues. Germline V gene sequence: CDR1 GTSNPN, CDR2 SVGIG (reference sequence). V lost 0 bases and J 6 bases, leaving 16 bases between the germline ends. CDR3: CAWSVRRGGRDTQYF. The CDR3 region has the DNA TGTGCCTGGAGTGTGAGGCGGGGAGGTCGGGATACGCAGTATTTT.